A selection of T cell receptor beta chains follows, all from one sample in a study of T cells expressing NK-cell markers. With the 5' RACE reads reprocessed, TCRdb shows one record per CDR3 protein and no DNA. This sample contains 150,000 to 180,000 distinct CDR3 sequences. The sample taken for sequencing was blood T cells: a sorted CD56 or NKG2C T cell subset, CD4+ or CD8+ T cells, or bulk PBMC T cells (not recorded which). These receptors were collected from a woman aged 45-60 years in good health. CDR3s include the opening cysteine and the closing phenylalanine or tryptophan.

CDR3aa: CASSREHDTGELFF
v_gene: TRBV5-4
j_gene: TRBJ2-2

CDR3aa: CASKLAGYNEQFF
v_gene: TRBV27
j_gene: TRBJ2-1

CDR3aa: CASSLGKNQPQHF
v_gene: TRBV5-1
j_gene: TRBJ1-5

CDR3aa: CASSIVWDTTDYEQYF
v_gene: TRBV19
j_gene: TRBJ2-7

CDR3aa: CASSLGPEGGDTQYF
v_gene: TRBV6-5
j_gene: TRBJ2-3

CDR3aa: CSVETPGGDGYNEQFF
v_gene: TRBV29-1
j_gene: TRBJ2-1

CDR3aa: CAWSVWQGQETQYF
v_gene: TRBV30
j_gene: TRBJ2-5

CDR3aa: CASSPPAGAGDTQYF
v_gene: TRBV3-1
j_gene: TRBJ2-3

CDR3aa: CASSPGQGASYNEQFF
v_gene: TRBV6-6
j_gene: TRBJ2-1

CDR3aa: CASSLPGGGANQPQHF
v_gene: TRBV5-1
j_gene: TRBJ1-5

CDR3aa: CAVLLGNTGELFF
v_gene: TRBV19
j_gene: TRBJ2-2

CDR3aa: CASSDGTSGTDTQYF
v_gene: TRBV6-4
j_gene: TRBJ2-3

CDR3aa: CASSFQGGVETQYF
v_gene: TRBV5-1
j_gene: TRBJ2-5

CDR3aa: CASSPGLAGGGEQFF
v_gene: TRBV7-2
j_gene: TRBJ2-1

CDR3aa: CSARDGLADYNEQFF
v_gene: TRBV20-1
j_gene: TRBJ2-1

CDR3aa: CSVEGGAVNIQYF
v_gene: TRBV29-1
j_gene: TRBJ2-4

CDR3aa: CASSLVAGGVNEQFF
v_gene: TRBV5-1
j_gene: TRBJ2-1

CDR3aa: CAIRQRASYNEQFF
v_gene: TRBV10-3
j_gene: TRBJ2-1

CDR3aa: CASSLNPTGNEQFF
v_gene: TRBV27
j_gene: TRBJ2-1

CDR3aa: CSARVRLVMEETQYF
v_gene: TRBV20-1
j_gene: TRBJ2-5

CDR3aa: CASSLHVRDRDTDTQYF
v_gene: TRBV12-3/TRBV12-4
j_gene: TRBJ2-3

CDR3aa: CASSLEGRYLINEQFF
v_gene: TRBV5-6
j_gene: TRBJ2-1

CDR3aa: CASSYLGTSEQYF
v_gene: TRBV11-2
j_gene: TRBJ2-7

CDR3aa: CASSPRTGRGIYEQYF
v_gene: TRBV7-9
j_gene: TRBJ2-7

CDR3aa: CATSGPTSEQFF
v_gene: TRBV15
j_gene: TRBJ2-1

CDR3aa: CASSLQAGGLSSSYNEQFF
v_gene: TRBV7-6
j_gene: TRBJ2-1

CDR3aa: CASSENTVGEQYF
v_gene: TRBV7-9
j_gene: TRBJ2-7

CDR3aa: CASGLAVYNEQFF
v_gene: TRBV5-4
j_gene: TRBJ2-1

CDR3aa: CASTGDPFQETQYF
v_gene: TRBV12-3/TRBV12-4
j_gene: TRBJ2-5

CDR3aa: CASSPSPDQETQYF
v_gene: TRBV4-1
j_gene: TRBJ2-5

CDR3aa: CSVEGVTFGDTQYF
v_gene: TRBV29-1
j_gene: TRBJ2-3

CDR3aa: CSANVRGGGEKLFF
v_gene: TRBV20-1
j_gene: TRBJ1-4

CDR3aa: CASSRDTYSGNTIYF
v_gene: TRBV5-1
j_gene: TRBJ1-3

CDR3aa: CASRSPTVNDGQFF
v_gene: TRBV5-1
j_gene: TRBJ2-1

CDR3aa: CASSQKPDRGYTEAFF
v_gene: TRBV4-1
j_gene: TRBJ1-1

CDR3aa: CASSWGTNTDTQYF
v_gene: TRBV5-1
j_gene: TRBJ2-3

CDR3aa: CASSLEISTDTQYF
v_gene: TRBV7-9
j_gene: TRBJ2-3

CDR3aa: CASSPGLAVPRGTGELFF
v_gene: TRBV9
j_gene: TRBJ2-2

CDR3aa: CSAPWGPSTDTQYF
v_gene: TRBV20-1
j_gene: TRBJ2-3

CDR3aa: CASTPPEGVPGELFF
v_gene: TRBV12-3/TRBV12-4
j_gene: TRBJ2-2

CDR3aa: CASSNAITETQYF
v_gene: TRBV21-1
j_gene: TRBJ2-5

CDR3aa: CASSLEIAYNEQFF
v_gene: TRBV5-1
j_gene: TRBJ2-1

CDR3aa: CASSVEAVSNEQFF
v_gene: TRBV9
j_gene: TRBJ2-1

CDR3aa: CASSYGAGVEQFF
v_gene: TRBV6-5
j_gene: TRBJ2-1

CDR3aa: CASRTGYGTEAFF
v_gene: TRBV12-3/TRBV12-4
j_gene: TRBJ1-1

CDR3aa: CASSFPGQGYNEQFF
v_gene: TRBV5-6
j_gene: TRBJ2-1

CDR3aa: CAGKARGLDTQYF
v_gene: TRBV2
j_gene: TRBJ2-3

CDR3aa: CAISVVWGQINQPQHF
v_gene: TRBV10-3
j_gene: TRBJ1-5

CDR3aa: CASSDRDLDNEQFF
v_gene: TRBV27
j_gene: TRBJ2-1

CDR3aa: CASSFQGHAEAFF
v_gene: TRBV5-6
j_gene: TRBJ1-1